This TCR beta chain was sequenced during a study of T cell responses to AZD1222 COVID-19 vaccine (dated by TCRdb to the early 2020s). Notes on the research overall: Because spike-specific TCR depth and breadth did not differ between the two schedules, AZD1222 recipients who got a second dose at roughly 4 weeks were pooled with those who got a second dose at roughly 12 weeks. A total of around 240 trial participants underwent TCR sequencing, of whom 207 had received two doses of AZD1222 and approximately 26 had received two doses of the MenACWY control vaccine. Enrollment into the trials was organized by age into subgroups of 18-55, 56-69 and 70-plus years, and those subgroups contained approximately 150, 30 and 60 TCR-sequenced participants, respectively. What the work shows at the level of the full study, not this receptor alone: Because no day 14 peak-response samples were available, repertoires were characterized only after the peak T cell response. Conclusions about previously exposed vaccinees are limited because only six or seven AZD1222 recipients were SARS-CoV-2 seropositive at baseline. Participants were mostly white British and included more females than males, and it was suggested by the authors that clonal diversity may have been underestimated. The 56-69-year group was small, and its depth increase did not reach significance, likely because of low power. CD4 TCRs associated with the vaccine covered the entire spike protein, and the dominant responses were in regions 160-218 and 743-854. Spike-specific TCR breadth and depth rose significantly after two AZD1222 doses compared with day 0 and with MenACWY recipients. Nearly half of unique spike-specific TCRs reportedly recognized epitopes outside regions mutated in the B.1.351 and B.1.1.7 variants.

According to the study, the label for this sample's time point signals: baseline before first vaccination. Vaccinee samples were obtained from the UK trials COV001 and COV002, which included a single-blind randomized controlled phase 2/3 trial of AZD1222 (ChAdOx1 nCoV-19) in healthy adults. Trial participant PBMC samples were collected at day 0 and day 28 after the second dose for TCRbeta chain sequencing. V is pared back by 7 bases and J by 7 bases, with 4 bases lying between the germline termini. According to the germline V gene (reference sequence), CDR1 reads MNHNY and CDR2 reads SVGAGI. The CDR3 spans 9 residues, from the cysteine through the phenylalanine. Only CDR3 DNA remains: 27 bases, in frame from the first base. The CDR3 regions of human TCRbeta chains were subjected to immunosequencing. Per the original workflow: TCRs in the repertoires were matched against a reference library of SARS-CoV-2-specific TCRs that had been generated with the MIRA antigen-specificity platform. Breadth was defined as the fraction of unique TCRs that were SARS-CoV-2-associated, and depth was defined as the fraction of total T cells that were SARS-CoV-2-associated. Using the MIRA data, every spike-specific TCR was mapped to the spike region that the TCR reacted to and assigned to either a CD4 or a CD8 class. Log10-transformed breadth and depth values were compared by one-way ANOVA with Sidak's multiple comparisons tests. The immuneACCESS repertoire file appears here via TCRdb, limited to in-frame rearrangements. These files lack a portion of the clones; in checked studies, under half of the deficit traces to unresolved V genes, and the cause of the others is not known. The DNA was the basis for D and trimming; V, J and clone size are from that table. Within this sample are roughly 95,000 clones, with around 87% of them counted one time only. The top ten clonotypes cover around 3% of the sample.

Note on this clone: Its recognized antigen is unknown. It has no much larger one-base neighbor in the sample; base qualities were not kept.

The chain joins TRBV6-6 to TRBJ1-1, with the D segment identity uncertain. The clonotype was recovered from an adult in good health. This specimen consisted of peripheral blood, obtained on day 0 of AZD1222 vaccination. CDR3 sequence: CASMFEAFF. The nucleotides are TGTGCCAGCATGTTTGAAGCTTTCTTT.